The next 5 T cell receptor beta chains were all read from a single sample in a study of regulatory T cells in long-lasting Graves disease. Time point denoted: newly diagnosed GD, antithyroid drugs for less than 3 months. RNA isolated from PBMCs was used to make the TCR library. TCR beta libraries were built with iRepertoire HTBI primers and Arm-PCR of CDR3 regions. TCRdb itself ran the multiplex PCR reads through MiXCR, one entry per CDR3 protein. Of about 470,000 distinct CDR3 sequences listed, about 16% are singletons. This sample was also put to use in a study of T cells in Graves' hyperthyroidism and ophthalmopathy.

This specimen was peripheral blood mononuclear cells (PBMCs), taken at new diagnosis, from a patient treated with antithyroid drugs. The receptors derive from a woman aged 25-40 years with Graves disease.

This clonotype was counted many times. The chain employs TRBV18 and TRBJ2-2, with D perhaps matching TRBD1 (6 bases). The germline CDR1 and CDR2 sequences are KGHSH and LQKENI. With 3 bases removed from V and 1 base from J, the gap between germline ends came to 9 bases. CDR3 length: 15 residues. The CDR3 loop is CASSPGQMNTGELFF. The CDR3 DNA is TGTGCCAGCTCACCCGGACAGATGAACACCGGGGAGCTGTTTTTT.

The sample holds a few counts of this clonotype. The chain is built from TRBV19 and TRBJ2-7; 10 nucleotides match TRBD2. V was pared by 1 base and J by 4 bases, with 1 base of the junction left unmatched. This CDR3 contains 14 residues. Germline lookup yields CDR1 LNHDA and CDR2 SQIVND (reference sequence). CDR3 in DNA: TGTGCCAGTAGTATAGCTAGCGGGAGTTACGAGCAGTACTTC. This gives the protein CASSIASGSYEQYF.

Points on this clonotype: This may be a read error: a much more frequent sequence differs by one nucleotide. CDR3 sequence: CASSPGGRNIEAFF. The CDR3 region has the DNA TGTGCCAGCAGTCCAGGGGGTCGGAACATTGAAGCTTTCTTT. The chain uses TRBV6-2 or TRBV6-3 and TRBJ1-1; 7 bases map to TRBD1. The CDR3 has 14 residues. Germline CDR1 is MNHEY and CDR2 is SVGEGT.

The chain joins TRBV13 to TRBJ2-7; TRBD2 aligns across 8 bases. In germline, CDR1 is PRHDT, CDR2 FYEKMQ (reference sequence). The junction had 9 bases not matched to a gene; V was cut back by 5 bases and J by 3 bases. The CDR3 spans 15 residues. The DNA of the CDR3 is TGTGCCAGCAGCCCCTCTGGAGCGGGGGACTACGAGCAGTACTTC. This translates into CASSPSGAGDYEQYF.

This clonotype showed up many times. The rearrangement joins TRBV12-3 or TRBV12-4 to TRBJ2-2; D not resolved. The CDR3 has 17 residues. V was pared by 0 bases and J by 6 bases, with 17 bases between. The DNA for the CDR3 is TGTGCCAGCAGTTTAGCGAGGTTGATAGGGTCGTCCGGGGAGCTGTTTTTT. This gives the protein CASSLARLIGSSGELFF.